The rows below give T cell receptor beta chains drawn from one sample of a study of vaccination effects on CD4 cells after COVID-19. Assay: immunoSEQ multiplex PCR; the TCRdb copy retains only in-frame clones and omits some. The sample lists 25,000 to 35,000 clones, 74% seen once, with roughly 15% in the top ten. Their antigen targets remain unknown. The sample in question was CD4+ T cells from PBMCs cultured with HCoV-OC43 spike peptides, obtained after COVID-19 vaccination. Every receptor here comes from a human donor who received a COVID-19 vaccine. The CDR3 runs from the conserved cysteine through the conserved F or W. A D gene is named only where the DNA matches it firmly. Rows may omit the clone size; those that give it use once, few, many or a size class.

V	J	size	D	DNA	CDR3
TRBV5-1	TRBJ2-5	few	NA	TGCGCCAGCAGCTGGGACCTACAAGAGACCCAGTACTTC	CASSWDLQETQYF
TRBV28	TRBJ2-4	once	TRBD2	TGTGCCAGCAGTTTCCAATGGGCGGGAGGGCCGGAGTCAAACATTCAGTACTTC	CASSFQWAGGPESNIQYF
TRBV5-4	TRBJ1-2	once	TRBD1	TGTGCCAGCAGCCAGAAGGGACAGGGAGACTATGGCTACACCTTC	CASSQKGQGDYGYTF
TRBV11-2	TRBJ1-1	NA	TRBD1	TGTGCCAGCAGCTTAGAGGGCTGGACAGGGCTGAGGGACACTGAAGCTTTCTTT	CASSLEGWTGLRDTEAFF
TRBV15	TRBJ2-5	NA	NA	TGTGCCACCAGCAGTGACCCTCGGGTTCGTTTGGAGACCCAGTACTTC	CATSSDPRVRLETQYF
TRBV5-4	TRBJ2-6	NA	NA	TGTGCCAGCAACCGGGGGGCCTCTGGGGCCAACGTCCTGACTTTC	CASNRGASGANVLTF
TRBV19	TRBJ2-3	NA	NA	TGTGCCAGTAGTATGGGATGGGCCGCTAGCACAGATACGCAGTATTTT	CASSMGWAASTDTQYF
TRBV3-1/TRBV3-2	TRBJ1-1	NA	TRBD1	TGTGCCAGCAGCCCGACAGGGGGCGCGATATTAAACACTGAAGCTTTCTTT	CASSPTGGAILNTEAFF
TRBV4-1	TRBJ1-2	NA	NA	TGCGCCAGCAGCCAAGTAGGAGGGGCGAACTATGGCTACACCTTC	CASSQVGGANYGYTF
TRBV2	TRBJ2-7	few	NA	TGTGCCAGCAGTGAACAATACGGGAGCTGGTACGAGCAGTACTTC	CASSEQYGSWYEQYF
TRBV19	TRBJ1-4	NA	NA	TGTGCCAGTGGGACTAGGCCGGGGTTAGAGGAAAAACTGTTTTTT	CASGTRPGLEEKLFF
TRBV20-1	TRBJ2-7	NA	NA	TGCAGTGCTAGTTTAACTAGTTCTTCCTACGAGCAGTACTTC	CSASLTSSSYEQYF
TRBV6-6	TRBJ1-1	NA	NA	TGTGCCAGCAGTTACGGCAGCATGAACACTGAAGCTTTCTTT	CASSYGSMNTEAFF
TRBV5-1	TRBJ2-7	NA	TRBD1	TGCGCCAGCAGCCCAGACAGGGGGACCTACGAGCAGTACTTC	CASSPDRGTYEQYF
TRBV11-2	TRBJ1-1	NA	NA	TGTGCCAGCAGCATCCAGGGTGAGAGGACTGAAGCTTTCTTT	CASSIQGERTEAFF
TRBV3-1/TRBV3-2	TRBJ2-7	NA	TRBD2	TGTGCCAGCAGCCATGGGACTAGCTACTCCTACGAGCAGTACTTC	CASSHGTSYSYEQYF
TRBV29-1	TRBJ1-1	few	NA	TGCAGCGTGGGGGGGGGTCAGTATGAAGCTTTCTTT	CSVGGGQYEAFF
TRBV10-2	TRBJ2-5	NA	NA	TGCGCCACGACGAGTGGTGGGGTGGCACGGTTAGGCCAAGAGACCCAGTACTTC	CATTSGGVARLGQETQYF
TRBV9	TRBJ2-3	NA	TRBD2	TGTGCCAGCAGCGTAGGGGGTAGCCTAGCGGGTACAGATACGCAGTATTTT	CASSVGGSLAGTDTQYF
TRBV10-3	TRBJ1-2	NA	NA	TGTGCCATCAGTGAATTAGGGAGACAATATGGCTACACCTTC	CAISELGRQYGYTF
TRBV5-6	TRBJ2-7	NA	NA	TGTGCCAGCAGCTTATACAGGGATCCTTCCTACGAGCAGTACTTC	CASSLYRDPSYEQYF
TRBV18	TRBJ2-5	NA	TRBD2	TGTGCCAGCTCACCACCGTCGACTAGCGGGATGAGTTACTTC	CASSPPSTSGMSYF
TRBV6-1	TRBJ1-5	NA	NA	TGTGCCAGCAGTGAGGGAGGTGGCAATCAGCCCCAGCATTTT	CASSEGGGNQPQHF
TRBV11-2	TRBJ2-1	NA	TRBD1	TGTGCCAGCAGCTTAGTTCCTGACAGGGGGCAGTTCTTC	CASSLVPDRGQFF
TRBV19	TRBJ2-7	few	TRBD1	TGTGCCAGTAGTATAGCCGGGACAGGGGCCTACGAGCAGTACTTC	CASSIAGTGAYEQYF
TRBV5-1	TRBJ2-4	NA	NA	TGCGCCAGCAGCCCGACCTCCTTGGGCGGCAAAAACATTCAGTACTTC	CASSPTSLGGKNIQYF
TRBV12-3/TRBV12-4	TRBJ1-2	NA	NA	TGTGCCAGCGCCGGTCGAGGCTATGGCTACACCTTC	CASAGRGYGYTF
TRBV19	TRBJ2-7	NA	NA	TGTGCCAGTAGTTCGGGTTCCTACGAGCAGTACTTC	CASSSGSYEQYF
TRBV5-1	TRBJ1-1	NA	NA	TGCGCCAGCAGCTTGGACTTAGCGCCCTACACTGAAGCTTTCTTT	CASSLDLAPYTEAFF
TRBV28	TRBJ1-1	once	TRBD1	TGTGCCAGCACGGACAGGGGAACTGAAGCTTTCTTT	CASTDRGTEAFF
TRBV27	TRBJ2-1	NA	NA	TGTGCCAGCAGTTTATCTGAAAATGCTTTCAGAGAGCAGTTCTTC	CASSLSENAFREQFF
TRBV6-5	TRBJ1-5	NA	NA	TGTGCCACCCTCTTGGAACACTATCAGCCCCAGCATTTT	CATLLEHYQPQHF
TRBV18	TRBJ2-7	NA	NA	TGTGCCAGCTCACCAGCGAGCTCCTACGAGCAGTACTTC	CASSPASSYEQYF
TRBV12-3/TRBV12-4	TRBJ2-3	NA	NA	TGTGCCAGCAGTCAACTAGCAACAGATACGCAGTATTTT	CASSQLATDTQYF
TRBV25-1	TRBJ1-1	NA	TRBD1	TGTGCCAGCAACGAGGGGGCGGGGACTGAAGCTTTCTTT	CASNEGAGTEAFF
TRBV5-6	TRBJ1-1	NA	NA	TGTGCCAGCAGACGAGGGAACACTGAAGCTTTCTTT	CASRRGNTEAFF
TRBV6-4	TRBJ2-2	NA	TRBD1	TGTGCCAGCAGTGGAACAGGGGGCCCAGGGGAGCTGTTTTTT	CASSGTGGPGELFF
TRBV3-1/TRBV3-2	TRBJ1-4	few	NA	TGTGCCAGCAGCCAAGACTTGAGGTCGGGGGGTGAAAAACTGTTTTTT	CASSQDLRSGGEKLFF
TRBV6-4	TRBJ1-1	NA	NA	TGTGCCAGCAGTGACTCAAGCGCACGCACTGAAGCTTTCTTT	CASSDSSARTEAFF
TRBV18	TRBJ1-1	NA	TRBD1	TGTGCCAGCAGTCTTAACAGGGGTGAAGCTTTCTTT	CASSLNRGEAFF
TRBV10-3	TRBJ2-3	NA	NA	TGTGCCATCAGTGGCGGGCAGGGGGGTACCACAGATACGCAGTATTTT	CAISGGQGGTTDTQYF
TRBV6-1	TRBJ2-5	NA	NA	TGTGCCAGCAGTGAAGGACAGCAAGAGACCCAGTACTTC	CASSEGQQETQYF
TRBV7-9	TRBJ1-6	few	NA	TGTGCCAGCAGCTTAGACTATAATTCACCCCTCCACTTT	CASSLDYNSPLHF
TRBV6-5	TRBJ2-5	few	TRBD2	TGTGCCAGCAGTTGGACTAGCCGCCAAGAGACCCAGTACTTC	CASSWTSRQETQYF
TRBV5-1	TRBJ2-2	few	TRBD1	TGCGCCAGCAGCGATCAACCCGGGACAGGGAACGGGGAGCTGTTTTTT	CASSDQPGTGNGELFF
TRBV19	TRBJ2-7	NA	TRBD2	TGTGCCAGTAGTCCGACTAGCGGGACAGACGAGCAGTACTTC	CASSPTSGTDEQYF